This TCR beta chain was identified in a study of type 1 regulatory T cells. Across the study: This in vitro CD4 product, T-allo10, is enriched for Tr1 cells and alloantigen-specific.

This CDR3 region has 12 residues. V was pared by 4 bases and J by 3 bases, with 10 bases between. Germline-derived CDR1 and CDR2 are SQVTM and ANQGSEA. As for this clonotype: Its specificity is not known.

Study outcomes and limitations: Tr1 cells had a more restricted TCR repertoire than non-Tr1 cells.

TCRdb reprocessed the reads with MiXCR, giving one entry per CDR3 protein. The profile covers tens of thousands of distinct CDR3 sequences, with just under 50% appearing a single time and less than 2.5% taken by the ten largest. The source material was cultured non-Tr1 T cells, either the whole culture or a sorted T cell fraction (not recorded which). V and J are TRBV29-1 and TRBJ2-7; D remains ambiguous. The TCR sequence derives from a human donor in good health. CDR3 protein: CSVVGVDYEQYF. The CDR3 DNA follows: TGCAGCGTTGTCGGTGTAGACTACGAGCAGTACTTC.